This T cell receptor beta chain is drawn from a study of blood T cells in healthy people across ages. This clonotype was detected a few times. PCR was performed a second time for about 7 to 11 cycles using a sample-barcoded 5' primer and a J-beta primer mix. TCRdb fed the 5' RACE reads into MiXCR, producing one record per CDR3 protein. Altogether 1.5 million or so distinct CDR3 sequences are present, 42% being singletons, with the ten largest covering roughly 3.7%. The sequencing sample was made of blood. This sequence originates from a young woman in good health.

The CDR3 protein is CSVETRLVRLREQFF. The CDR3 DNA reads TGCAGCGTTGAAACGAGACTAGTGCGGCTTCGTGAGCAGTTCTTC. V gene TRBV29-1 combines with J gene TRBJ2-1; perhaps TRBD2 as D (6 bases). The V end was cut by 2 bases, the J end by 9 bases, with 20 bases between. CDR1 SQVTM and CDR2 ANQGSEA come from the germline V gene. The length of the CDR3 is 15 residues.